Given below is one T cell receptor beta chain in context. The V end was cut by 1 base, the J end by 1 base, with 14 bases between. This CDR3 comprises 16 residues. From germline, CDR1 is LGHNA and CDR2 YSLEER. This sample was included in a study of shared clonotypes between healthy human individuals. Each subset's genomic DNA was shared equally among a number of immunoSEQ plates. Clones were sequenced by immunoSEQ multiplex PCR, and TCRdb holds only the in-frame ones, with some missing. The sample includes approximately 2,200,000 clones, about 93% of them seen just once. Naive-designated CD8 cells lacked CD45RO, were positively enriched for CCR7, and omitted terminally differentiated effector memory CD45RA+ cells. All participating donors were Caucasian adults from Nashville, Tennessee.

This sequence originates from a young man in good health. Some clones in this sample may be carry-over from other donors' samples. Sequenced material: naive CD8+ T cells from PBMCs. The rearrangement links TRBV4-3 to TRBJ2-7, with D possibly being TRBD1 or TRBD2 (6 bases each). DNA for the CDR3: TGCGCCAGCAGCCAAGCGTTAGGGGGAGGATCCTACGAGCAGTACTTC. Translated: CASSQALGGGSYEQYF.